This TCR beta chain was found in a study of blood T cell repertoires in COVID-19. CDR1 is MNHEY and CDR2 is SVGAGI in the germline V gene. The CDR3 has 15 amino acids. The V end was cut by 7 bases, the J end by 5 bases, with 18 bases between. The data were produced by immunoSEQ multiplex PCR, yet TCRdb's version contains in-frame clones alone and is incomplete. The sample has some 110,000 clones, roughly 82% seen once. This clonotype was sampled from a human donor in a cohort sampled during active COVID-19. This chain uses TRBV6-5 with TRBJ1-5; D call uncertain. Sequenced input: peripheral blood. The CDR3 spells CASTRRSGFDQPQHF. The CDR3 coding sequence is TGTGCCAGCACTCGAAGGTCGGGGTTCGATCAGCCCCAGCATTTT.